A selection of T cell receptor beta chains follows, all from one sample in a study of blood T cell repertoires in COVID-19. Only in-frame clones appear in the TCRdb table, and some are missing; sequencing was by immunoSEQ multiplex PCR. The data contain roughly 350,000 clones, roughly 85% of them singletons. The sequenced material came from peripheral blood. The receptors derive from a woman aged 18-29 years with acute or convalescent COVID-19. CDR3s include the opening cysteine and the closing phenylalanine or tryptophan. The D gene is left open where the match is weak. The size entry is marked missing in some rows and otherwise reads once, few, many or a size class.

-	TRBV7-3	TRBJ1-3	TRBD1	TGTGCCAGCAGCCCCCAGGGACAGACCTCTGGAAACACCATATATTTT	CASSPQGQTSGNTIYF
-	TRBV6-5	TRBJ1-2	-	TGTGCCAGCAACGCCTGGACAGACTCTAACTATGGCTACACCTTC	CASNAWTDSNYGYTF
-	TRBV2	TRBJ1-3	-	TGTGCCAGCAGTTCTAGAGGGCAGTCCTCTGGAAACACCATATATTTT	CASSSRGQSSGNTIYF
-	TRBV28	TRBJ2-6	-	TGTGCCAGCAGCCAGGGCAGGGCTGGGGCCAACGTCCTGACTTTC	CASSQGRAGANVLTF
-	TRBV21-1	TRBJ1-1	-	TGTGCCAGCAGCAAAGGCCGACAGCACGAGGCTTTCTTT	CASSKGRQHEAFF
-	TRBV7-8	TRBJ1-1	-	TGTGCCAGCAGCGCAGGAGGAACCCACGGGATAGCTTTCTTT	CASSAGGTHGIAFF
-	TRBV6-5	TRBJ2-1	-	TGTGCCAGCAGACCCTCGAGGCTACCTTGGCAGTTCTTC	CASRPSRLPWQFF
once	TRBV30	TRBJ1-2	-	TGTGCCTGGAGTGTACGCGGGTTAACCTTC	CAWSVRGLTF
-	TRBV9	TRBJ2-1	-	TGTGCCAGCAGCGTAGAACAGCTTAGCAATGAGCAGTTCTTC	CASSVEQLSNEQFF
-	TRBV18	TRBJ1-4	-	TGTGCCAGCTCACCTGTGGAGGGCGAAAAACTGTTTTTT	CASSPVEGEKLFF
-	TRBV7-9	TRBJ2-1	TRBD2	TGTGCCAGCAGCCCCAGAGGACTAGCGGGAGGCTACAATGAGCAGTTCTTC	CASSPRGLAGGYNEQFF
once	TRBV3-1/TRBV3-2	TRBJ2-3	TRBD2	TGTGCCAGCAGCCTGACTAGCGGAACCGCAGGAGATACGCAGTATTTT	CASSLTSGTAGDTQYF
-	TRBV19	TRBJ2-2	TRBD2	TGTGCCAGTACCGCCGCGGGGGGGCTGGGCGGGGAGCTGTTTTTT	CASTAAGGLGGELFF
-	TRBV6-6	TRBJ1-2	-	TGTGCCAGCAGTGCAGGGGTCTATGGCTACACCTTC	CASSAGVYGYTF
-	TRBV27	TRBJ2-7	-	TGTGCCAGCAGTTTTAGTGGGGCGAGGGAGCAGTACTTC	CASSFSGAREQYF
-	TRBV5-6	TRBJ2-1	TRBD2	TGTGCCAGCAGCTTGAAGCGGGGCTCCTACAATGAGCAGTTCTTC	CASSLKRGSYNEQFF
-	TRBV7-8	TRBJ1-6	-	TGTGCCAGCAGCTTTCTCGGGGGAGGGCGAACTTCCTCACCCCTCCACTTT	CASSFLGGGRTSSPLHF
-	TRBV4-2	TRBJ2-3	-	TGTGCCAGCAGCCCCAGGTCTCCAGATACGCAGTATTTT	CASSPRSPDTQYF
-	TRBV19	TRBJ1-3	-	TGTGCCAGTAGTACTTCCTCCGTTGGAAACACCATATATTTT	CASSTSSVGNTIYF
-	TRBV27	TRBJ1-4	-	TGTGCCAGCAGTTTAAGTACAAGTAATGAAAAACTGTTTTTT	CASSLSTSNEKLFF
-	TRBV6-5	TRBJ1-4	TRBD1	TGTGCCAGCAGTTTCGTACAGGGGGTCAATGAAAAACTGTTTTTT	CASSFVQGVNEKLFF
-	TRBV27	TRBJ2-7	TRBD1	TGTGCCAGCAGTTTCTCGACAGGGGGCTTTAACGAGCAGTACTTC	CASSFSTGGFNEQYF
few	TRBV6-1	TRBJ1-2	-	TGTGCCAGCAGTGAAAGTCCAGACTATGGCTACACCTTC	CASSESPDYGYTF
once	TRBV5-6	TRBJ1-5	-	TGTGCCAGCAGCCGGGGGACTCAGCCCCAGCATTTT	CASSRGTQPQHF
-	TRBV27	TRBJ2-7	-	TGTGCCAGCAGTTTAGGGAGGGGGACCTACGAGCAGTACTTC	CASSLGRGTYEQYF
-	TRBV5-1	TRBJ2-5	-	TGCGCCAGCAGCCCTCGGGGAGCGGGCGAAGAGACCCAGTACTTC	CASSPRGAGEETQYF
-	TRBV3-1/TRBV3-2	TRBJ1-3	-	TGTGCCAGCAGCCAAGTTGGAGTCGATTCTGGAAACACCATATATTTT	CASSQVGVDSGNTIYF
-	TRBV5-1	TRBJ2-6	TRBD2	TGCGCCAGCAGCTTGGTGGGACCGGTAGCGGGGAACTCTGGGGCCAACGTCCTGACTTTC	CASSLVGPVAGNSGANVLTF
-	TRBV18	TRBJ2-1	TRBD2	TGTGCCAGCTCCTACAAAGGGACTAGCGGTGACAATGAGCAGTTCTTC	CASSYKGTSGDNEQFF
-	TRBV27	TRBJ1-1	-	TGTGCCAGCAGTTTCGCACAGGGCGGGTCCACTGAAGCTTTCTTT	CASSFAQGGSTEAFF
-	TRBV5-5	TRBJ1-2	TRBD1	TGTGCCAGCAGCTTGGTTCAGGGGGCTGATGGCTACACCTTC	CASSLVQGADGYTF
-	TRBV9	TRBJ1-2	-	TGTGCCAGCAGCGGATGGGACTCAATAACTATCGGCTACACCTTC	CASSGWDSITIGYTF
-	TRBV3-1/TRBV3-2	TRBJ1-2	-	TGTGCCAGCAGCCAAGTTAGCGGGGCCTATGGCTACACCTTC	CASSQVSGAYGYTF
-	TRBV5-1	TRBJ2-5	TRBD1	TGCGCCAGCAGCAGATACTGGACAGGGCTGGAGACCCAGTACTTC	CASSRYWTGLETQYF
-	TRBV9	TRBJ2-1	TRBD2	TGTGCCAGCAGCGTCGGACTAGACGGGACTAGCATGAATGAGCAGTTCTTC	CASSVGLDGTSMNEQFF
-	TRBV11-2	TRBJ2-3	-	TGTGCCAGCAGCTTAGACAGGGGATCCACAGATACGCAGTATTTT	CASSLDRGSTDTQYF
-	TRBV15	TRBJ2-1	TRBD1	TGTGCCACCAGCAGCGACAGGGATGTGTACAATGAGCAGTTCTTC	CATSSDRDVYNEQFF
-	TRBV12-3/TRBV12-4	TRBJ1-1	-	TGTGCCAGCAGTTTAGCGGGAGACACTGAAGCTTTCTTT	CASSLAGDTEAFF
-	TRBV11-2	TRBJ2-1	-	TGTGCCAGCAGCCCGACCTGGGGGCCCGACAATGAGCAGTTCTTC	CASSPTWGPDNEQFF
-	TRBV5-1	TRBJ1-3	-	TGCGCCAGCAGCTTGGAAGGGGGCTCTGGAAACACCATATATTTT	CASSLEGGSGNTIYF
-	TRBV11-2	TRBJ2-6	-	TGTGCCAGCAGCCACGGGGGATACACCTCTGGGGCCAACGTCCTGACTTTC	CASSHGGYTSGANVLTF
-	TRBV6-5	TRBJ1-2	TRBD1	TGTGCCAGCAGACCCGACAGGGTCGATGGCTACACCTTC	CASRPDRVDGYTF
-	TRBV7-8	TRBJ2-2	-	TGTGCCAGCAGCTTAGCGCGGGACGGGGAGCTGTTTTTT	CASSLARDGELFF
-	TRBV5-1	TRBJ1-4	TRBD1	TGCGCCAGCAGCATAACCGGGACAGGGTTTGAAAAACTGTTTTTT	CASSITGTGFEKLFF
-	TRBV7-9	TRBJ1-4	-	TGTGCCAGCAGCTTAGGTGGAGGGAATGAAAAACTGTTTTTT	CASSLGGGNEKLFF
-	TRBV5-1	TRBJ2-5	-	TGCGCCAGCAGCGAGTTGAGAGAAGAGACCCAGTACTTC	CASSELREETQYF
-	TRBV5-4	TRBJ1-5	-	TGTGCCAGCAGCTCCTCGGACAGCCACGGGCAGCCCCAGCATTTT	CASSSSDSHGQPQHF
-	TRBV5-1	TRBJ2-1	TRBD1	TGCGCCAGCAGCTTTGGGACAGGGTGGGATGAGCAGTTCTTC	CASSFGTGWDEQFF
-	TRBV24-1	TRBJ2-2	-	TGTGCCACCAGTGATTTGGGGCAGCAGAACACCGGGGAGCTGTTTTTT	CATSDLGQQNTGELFF
-	TRBV7-3	TRBJ1-2	TRBD1	TGTGCCAGCAGCTTAGGACAGGGGTATGGCTACACCTTC	CASSLGQGYGYTF
-	TRBV6-5	TRBJ1-1	TRBD1	TGTGCCAGCAGCTCAACCACAGGGGCTGAAGCTTTCTTT	CASSSTTGAEAFF
once	TRBV7-8	TRBJ2-7	-	TGTGCCAGCAGCCCCCAGGACAGATTTTCCTACGAGCAGTACTTC	CASSPQDRFSYEQYF
-	TRBV4-2	TRBJ2-1	TRBD2	TGTGCCAGCAGCCAAGAAGGAGGTCTAGCGGGAGAGTTCCCCAATGAGCAGTTCTTC	CASSQEGGLAGEFPNEQFF
-	TRBV5-1	TRBJ2-2	-	TGCGCCAGCAGCCTCGGACAGAACACCGGGGAGCTGTTTTTT	CASSLGQNTGELFF
-	TRBV25-1	TRBJ1-2	-	TGTGCCAGCAGTAAAGGGGGGGACTATGGCTACACCTTC	CASSKGGDYGYTF
-	TRBV3-1/TRBV3-2	TRBJ2-7	-	TGTGCCAGCAGCCACGGGACACCCTCCTACGAGCAGTACTTC	CASSHGTPSYEQYF
-	TRBV29-1	TRBJ1-2	TRBD1	TGCAGCGTTGAAGGTTTCGACAGGGTAAACTATGGCTACACCTTC	CSVEGFDRVNYGYTF